This TCR beta chain stems from a study of T cell responses to AZD1222 COVID-19 vaccine. TCRdb keeps only in-frame clones here, not all; method: immunoSEQ multiplex PCR. This sample yields 150,000 or so clones, of which 92% are seen a single time; about 5.5% belongs to the top ten. The ends lost 5 bases at V and 11 bases at J; junction bases unmatched: 6. Germline CDR1 and CDR2: LNHDA and SQIVND (reference sequence). This CDR3 is 12 amino acids long. Study findings and constraints: The number of AZD1222 recipients seropositive at baseline was only six. It should be noted that donors were predominantly white British and more often female, and clonal diversity was possibly underestimated. Regions left unmutated in variants are reportedly the target of nearly half of spike-specific TCRs.

Regarding this clone: Antigen: not known.

This clonotype was sampled from an adult in good health. This sample comprised peripheral blood, obtained on day 0 of AZD1222 vaccination. The chain employs TRBV19 and TRBJ1-2; TRBD1 aligns across 9 bases. CDR3 loop: CASSAGTGRYTF. The CDR3 DNA follows: TGTGCCAGTAGTGCCGGGACAGGGCGTTACACCTTC.